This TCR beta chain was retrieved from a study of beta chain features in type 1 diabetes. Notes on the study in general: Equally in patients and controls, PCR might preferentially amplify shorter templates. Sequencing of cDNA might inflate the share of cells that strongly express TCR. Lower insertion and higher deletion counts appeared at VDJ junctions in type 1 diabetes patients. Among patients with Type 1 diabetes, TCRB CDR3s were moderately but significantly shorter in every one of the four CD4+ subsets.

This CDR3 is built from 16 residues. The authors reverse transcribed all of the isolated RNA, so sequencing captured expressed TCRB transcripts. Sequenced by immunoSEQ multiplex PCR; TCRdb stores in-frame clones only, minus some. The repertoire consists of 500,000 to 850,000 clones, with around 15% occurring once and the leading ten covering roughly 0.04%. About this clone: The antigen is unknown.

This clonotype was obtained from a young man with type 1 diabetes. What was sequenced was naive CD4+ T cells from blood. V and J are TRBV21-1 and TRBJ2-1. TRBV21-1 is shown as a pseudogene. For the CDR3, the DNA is TGTGCCAGCACCCCCGGACCCGGAGATTGGGGCAATGAGCAGTTCTTC. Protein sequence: CASTPGPGDWGNEQFF.